This T cell receptor (beta chain) was recorded in a study of CD8+ T cells in alopecia areata. Findings and caveats of the study: A great number of expanded lesional clones endured in scalp and blood during tofacitinib. Sequence data from scalp samples additionally include resident alphabeta T cells of normal skin.

The treatment is: oral pan-JAK inhibitor, 5-10 mg twice daily. Once RNA had been extracted, it was reverse transcribed into cDNA to act as the sequencing template. Assay used: immunoSEQ multiplex PCR; TCRdb lists only in-frame clones, some missing. Found here are around 100,000 clones, roughly three fifths of them singletons; the top ten hold about 12%. Note on this clone: Its target is unknown.

The V end was cut by 5 bases, the J end by 7 bases, with 23 bases between. The CDR3 has 17 residues. Germline lookup yields CDR1 PRHDT and CDR2 FYEKMQ (reference sequence). The sequence derives from a human donor with alopecia areata. The chain joins TRBV13 to TRBJ2-2; weak D call: TRBD1 (6 bases). This material consisted of CD8+ T cells sorted from blood, taken at week 24, from a patient treated with tofacitinib. The CDR3: CASSDRDTGQAVGELFF. The CDR3, as DNA: TGTGCCAGCAGCGACCGGGACACTGGACAAGCGGTCGGGGAGCTGTTTTTT.